The present entry profiles one TCR beta chain with its context. What it binds is unknown. The data are from a study of T-cell memory formation after mild COVID-19. General study points: Clones from the second wave (peaking day 37) had unconfirmed SARS-CoV-2 specificity. The study found contracting CD4+ clones mainly in CM and EM and contracting CD8+ clones in EMRA.

Germline values: CDR1 KGHDR, CDR2 SFDVKD. The CDR3 covers 14 residues. J gave up 3 bases and V 9 bases, and 7 bases lay outside the gene matches. TCRdb re-derived calls from the 5' RACE reads in MiXCR, one entry per CDR3 protein. The sample includes about 540,000 distinct CDR3 sequences, around 20% of them seen just once. The clonotype originates from an adult woman who had mild COVID-19 (a few samples of this study predate the infection). Cell type and time point are not known. The V and J genes are TRBV24-1 and TRBJ2-3; 8 bases agree with TRBD2. Sequenced sample: PBMCs or a T cell subset sorted from them (not recorded which). The DNA of the CDR3 is TGTGCCACCGGGATCGGGGGGGGGACAGATACGCAGTATTTT. Translation gives CATGIGGGTDTQYF.